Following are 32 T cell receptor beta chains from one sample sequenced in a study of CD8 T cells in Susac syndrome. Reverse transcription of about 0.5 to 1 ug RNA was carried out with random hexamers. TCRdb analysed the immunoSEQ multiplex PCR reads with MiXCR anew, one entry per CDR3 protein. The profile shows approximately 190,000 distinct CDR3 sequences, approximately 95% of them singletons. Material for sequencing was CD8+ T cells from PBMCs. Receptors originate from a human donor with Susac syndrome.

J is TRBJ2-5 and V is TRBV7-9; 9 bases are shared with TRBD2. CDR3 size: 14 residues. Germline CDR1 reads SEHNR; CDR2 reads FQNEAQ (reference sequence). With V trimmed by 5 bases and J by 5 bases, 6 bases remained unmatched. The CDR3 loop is CASSHSGSGETQYF. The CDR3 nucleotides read TGTGCCAGCAGCCATAGCGGGAGCGGGGAGACCCAGTACTTC. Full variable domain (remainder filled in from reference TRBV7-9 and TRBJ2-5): DTGVSQNPRHKITKRGQNVTFRCDPISEHNRLYWYRQTLGQGPEFLTYFQNEAQLEKSRLLSDRFSAERPKGSFSTLEIQRTEQGDSAMYLCASSHSGSGETQYFGPGTRLLVL.

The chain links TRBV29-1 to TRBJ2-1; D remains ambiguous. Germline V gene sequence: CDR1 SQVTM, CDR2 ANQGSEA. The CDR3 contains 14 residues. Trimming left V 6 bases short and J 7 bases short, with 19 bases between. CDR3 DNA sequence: TGCAGCGTAAGGACGGATCCCGGCAATAATGAGCAGTTCTTC. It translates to CSVRTDPGNNEQFF.

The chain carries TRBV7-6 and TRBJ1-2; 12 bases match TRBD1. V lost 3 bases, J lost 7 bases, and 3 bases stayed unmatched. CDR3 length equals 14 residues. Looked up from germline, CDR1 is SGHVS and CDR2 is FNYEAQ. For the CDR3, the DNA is TGTGCCAGCAGCTTCGGGACAGGGGGCTCTGGCTACACCTTC. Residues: CASSFGTGGSGYTF.

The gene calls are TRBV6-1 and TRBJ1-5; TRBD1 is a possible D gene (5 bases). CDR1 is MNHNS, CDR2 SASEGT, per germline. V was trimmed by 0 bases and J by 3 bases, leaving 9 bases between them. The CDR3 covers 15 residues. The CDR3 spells CASSEAAGPNQPQHF. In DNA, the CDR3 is TGTGCCAGCAGTGAAGCGGCAGGGCCCAATCAGCCCCAGCATTTT.

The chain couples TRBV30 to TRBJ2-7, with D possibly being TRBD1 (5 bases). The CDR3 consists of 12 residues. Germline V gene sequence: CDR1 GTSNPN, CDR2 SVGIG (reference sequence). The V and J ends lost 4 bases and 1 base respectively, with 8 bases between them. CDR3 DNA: TGTGCCTGGACTCAGGGTTCCTACGAGCAGTACTTC. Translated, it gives CAWTQGSYEQYF.

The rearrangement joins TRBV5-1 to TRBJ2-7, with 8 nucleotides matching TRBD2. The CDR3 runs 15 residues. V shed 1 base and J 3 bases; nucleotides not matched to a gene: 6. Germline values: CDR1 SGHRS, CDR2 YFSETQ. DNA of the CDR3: TGCGCCAGCAGCTTGAGCGGGGGAACTAACTACGAGCAGTACTTC. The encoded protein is CASSLSGGTNYEQYF.

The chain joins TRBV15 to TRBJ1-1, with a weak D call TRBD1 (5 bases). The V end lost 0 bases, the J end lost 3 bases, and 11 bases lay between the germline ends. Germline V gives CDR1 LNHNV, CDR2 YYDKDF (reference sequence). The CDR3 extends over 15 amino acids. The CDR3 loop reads CATSRDRGFDTEAFF. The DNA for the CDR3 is TGTGCCACCAGCAGAGATCGGGGGTTCGACACTGAAGCTTTCTTT.

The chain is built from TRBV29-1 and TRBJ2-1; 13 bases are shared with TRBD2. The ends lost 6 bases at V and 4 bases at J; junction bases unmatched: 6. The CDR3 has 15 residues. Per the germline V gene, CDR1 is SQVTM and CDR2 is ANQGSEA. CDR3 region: CSVPGLAGLYNEQFF. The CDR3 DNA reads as TGCAGCGTCCCGGGACTAGCGGGACTTTACAATGAGCAGTTCTTC.

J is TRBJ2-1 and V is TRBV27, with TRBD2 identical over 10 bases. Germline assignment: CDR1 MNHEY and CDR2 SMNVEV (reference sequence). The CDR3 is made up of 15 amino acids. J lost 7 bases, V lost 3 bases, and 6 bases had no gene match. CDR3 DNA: TGTGCCAGCAGTTTCCAGGGACTAGCGATAAATGAGCAGTTCTTC. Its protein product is CASSFQGLAINEQFF.

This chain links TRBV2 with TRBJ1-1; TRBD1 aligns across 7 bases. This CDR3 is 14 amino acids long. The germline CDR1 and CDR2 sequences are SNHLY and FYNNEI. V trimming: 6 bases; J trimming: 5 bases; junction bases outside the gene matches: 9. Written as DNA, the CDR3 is TGTGCCAGCAGGCGGGGGACAGTGGAGACTGAAGCTTTCTTT. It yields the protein CASRRGTVETEAFF.

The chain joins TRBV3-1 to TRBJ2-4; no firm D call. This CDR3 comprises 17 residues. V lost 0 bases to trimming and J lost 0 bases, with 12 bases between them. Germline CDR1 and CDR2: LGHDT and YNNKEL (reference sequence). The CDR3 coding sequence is TGTGCCAGCAGCCAAGATTTAGTCGGATTAGCCAAAAACATTCAGTACTTC. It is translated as CASSQDLVGLAKNIQYF. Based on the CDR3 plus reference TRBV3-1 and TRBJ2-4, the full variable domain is DTAVSQTPKYLVTQMGNDKSIKCEQNLGHDTMYWYKQDSKKFLKIMFSYNNKELIINETVPNRFSPKSPDKAHLNLHINSLELGDSAVYFCASSQDLVGLAKNIQYFGAGTRLSVL.

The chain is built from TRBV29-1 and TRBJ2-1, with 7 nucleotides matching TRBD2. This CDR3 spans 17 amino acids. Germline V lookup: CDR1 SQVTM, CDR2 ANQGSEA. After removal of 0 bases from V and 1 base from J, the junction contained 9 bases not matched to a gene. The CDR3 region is CSVEDIRLAGSYNEQFF. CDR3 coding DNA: TGCAGCGTTGAAGATATTAGACTAGCAGGGTCCTACAATGAGCAGTTCTTC.

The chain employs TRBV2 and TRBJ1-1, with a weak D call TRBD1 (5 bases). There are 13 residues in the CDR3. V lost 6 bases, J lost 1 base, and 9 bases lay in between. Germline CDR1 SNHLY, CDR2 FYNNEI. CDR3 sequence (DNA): TGTGCCAGCAGACGGGGGGAGAACACTGAAGCTTTCTTT. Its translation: CASRRGENTEAFF. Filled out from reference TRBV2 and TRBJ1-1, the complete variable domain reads EPEVTQTPSHQVTQMGQEVILRCVPISNHLYFYWYRQILGQKVEFLVSFYNNEISEKSEIFDDQFSVERPDGSNFTLKIRSTKLEDSAMYFCASRRGENTEAFFGQGTRLTVV.

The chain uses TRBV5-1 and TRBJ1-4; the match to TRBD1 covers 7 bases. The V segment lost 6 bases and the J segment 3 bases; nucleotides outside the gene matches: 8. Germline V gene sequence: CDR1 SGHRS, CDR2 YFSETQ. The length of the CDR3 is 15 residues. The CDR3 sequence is CASMGDGTANEKLFF. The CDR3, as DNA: TGCGCCAGCATGGGTGACGGGACAGCTAATGAAAAACTGTTTTTT.

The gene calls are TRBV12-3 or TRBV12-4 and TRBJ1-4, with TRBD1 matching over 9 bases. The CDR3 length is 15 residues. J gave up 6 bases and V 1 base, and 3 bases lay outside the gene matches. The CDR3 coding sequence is TGTGCCAGCAGTTTAGGGGACAGGGAAGATGAAAAACTGTTTTTT. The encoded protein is CASSLGDREDEKLFF.

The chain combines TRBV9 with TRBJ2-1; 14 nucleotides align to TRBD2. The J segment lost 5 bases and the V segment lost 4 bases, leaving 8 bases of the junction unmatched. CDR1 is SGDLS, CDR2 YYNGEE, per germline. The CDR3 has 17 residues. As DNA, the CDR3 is TGTGCCAGCAGCACCCCGACTAGCGGGAGGGTGGACAATGAGCAGTTCTTC. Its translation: CASSTPTSGRVDNEQFF.

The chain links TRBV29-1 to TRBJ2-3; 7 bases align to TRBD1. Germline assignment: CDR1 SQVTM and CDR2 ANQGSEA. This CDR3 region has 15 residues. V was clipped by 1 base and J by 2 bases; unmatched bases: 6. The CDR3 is CSVEGGQTFTDTQYF. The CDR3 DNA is TGCAGCGTTGAAGGGGGACAGACGTTCACAGATACGCAGTATTTT.

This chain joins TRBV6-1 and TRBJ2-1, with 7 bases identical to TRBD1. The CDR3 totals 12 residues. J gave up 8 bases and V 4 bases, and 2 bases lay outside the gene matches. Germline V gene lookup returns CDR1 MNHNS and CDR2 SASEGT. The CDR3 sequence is CASSGGGDEQFF. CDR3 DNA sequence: TGTGCCAGCAGTGGAGGGGGCGATGAGCAGTTCTTC.

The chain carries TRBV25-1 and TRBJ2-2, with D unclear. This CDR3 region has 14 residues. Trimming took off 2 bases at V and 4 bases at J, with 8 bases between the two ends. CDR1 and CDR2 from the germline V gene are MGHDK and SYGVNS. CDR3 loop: CASSEKGFTGELFF. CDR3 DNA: TGTGCCAGCAGTGAAAAAGGGTTCACCGGGGAGCTGTTTTTT.

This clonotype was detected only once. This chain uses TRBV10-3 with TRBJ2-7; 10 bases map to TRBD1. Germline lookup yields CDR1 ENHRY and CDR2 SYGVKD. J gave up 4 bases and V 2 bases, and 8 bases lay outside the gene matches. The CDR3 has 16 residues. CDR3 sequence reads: CAISEHRDRGGYEQYF. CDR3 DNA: TGTGCCATCAGTGAGCACCGGGACAGGGGAGGGTACGAGCAGTACTTC.

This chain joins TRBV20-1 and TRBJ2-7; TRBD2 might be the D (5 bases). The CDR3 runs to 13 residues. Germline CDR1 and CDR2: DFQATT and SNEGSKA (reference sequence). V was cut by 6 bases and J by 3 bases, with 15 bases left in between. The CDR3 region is CSAHPSGYYEQYF. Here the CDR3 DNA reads TGCAGTGCCCACCCTTCGGGATACTACGAGCAGTACTTC.

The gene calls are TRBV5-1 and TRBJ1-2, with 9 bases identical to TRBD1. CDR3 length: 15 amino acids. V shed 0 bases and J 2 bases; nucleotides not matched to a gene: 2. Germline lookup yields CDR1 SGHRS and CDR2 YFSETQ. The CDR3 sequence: CASSLVDRGNYGYTF. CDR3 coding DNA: TGCGCCAGCAGCTTGGTTGACAGGGGGAACTATGGCTACACCTTC.

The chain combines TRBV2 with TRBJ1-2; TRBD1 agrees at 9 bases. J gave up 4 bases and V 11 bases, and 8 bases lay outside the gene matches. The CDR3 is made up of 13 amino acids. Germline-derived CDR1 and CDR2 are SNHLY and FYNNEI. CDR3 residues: CAGSGQGPYGYTF. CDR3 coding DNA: TGTGCCGGATCGGGACAGGGTCCCTATGGCTACACCTTC. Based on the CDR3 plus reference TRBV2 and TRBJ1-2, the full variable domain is EPEVTQTPSHQVTQMGQEVILRCVPISNHLYFYWYRQILGQKVEFLVSFYNNEISEKSEIFDDQFSVERPDGSNFTLKIRSTKLEDSAMYFCAGSGQGPYGYTFGSGTRLTVV.

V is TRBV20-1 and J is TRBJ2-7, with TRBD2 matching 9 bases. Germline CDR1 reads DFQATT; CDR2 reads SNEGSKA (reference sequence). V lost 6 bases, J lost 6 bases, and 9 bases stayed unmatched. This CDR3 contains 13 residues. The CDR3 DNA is TGCAGTGCCCGACTAGCGGCCTGGTCCGAGCAGTACTTC. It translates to CSARLAAWSEQYF.

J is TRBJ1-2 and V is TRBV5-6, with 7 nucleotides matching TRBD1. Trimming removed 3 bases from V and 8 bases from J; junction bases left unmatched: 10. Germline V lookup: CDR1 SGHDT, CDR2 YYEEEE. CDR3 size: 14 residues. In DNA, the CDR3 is TGTGCCAGCAGCTCCGGCAACAGGGGTTTCGGCTACACCTTC. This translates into CASSSGNRGFGYTF. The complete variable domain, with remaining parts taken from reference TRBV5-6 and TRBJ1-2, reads DAGVTQSPTHLIKTRGQQVTLRCSPKSGHDTVSWYQQALGQGPQFIFQYYEEEERQRGNFPDRFSGHQFPNYSSELNVNALLLGDSALYLCASSSGNRGFGYTFGSGTRLTVV.

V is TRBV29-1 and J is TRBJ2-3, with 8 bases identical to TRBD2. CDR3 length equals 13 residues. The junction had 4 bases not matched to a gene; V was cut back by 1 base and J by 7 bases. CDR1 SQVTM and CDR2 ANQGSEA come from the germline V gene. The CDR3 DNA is TGCAGCGTTGAAGGACGACTAGCGAATACGCAGTATTTT. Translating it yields CSVEGRLANTQYF.

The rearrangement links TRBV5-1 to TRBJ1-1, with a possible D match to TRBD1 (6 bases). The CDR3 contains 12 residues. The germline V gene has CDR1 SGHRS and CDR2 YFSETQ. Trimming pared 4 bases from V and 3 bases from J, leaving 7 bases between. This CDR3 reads CASSHRDTEAFF. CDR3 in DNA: TGCGCCAGCAGCCACAGGGACACTGAAGCTTTCTTT.

In nucleotides, the CDR3 is TGTGCCAGCACCAGGGGGTCTGAAGCTTTCTTT. It codes for CASTRGSEAFF. The chain combines TRBV12-3 or TRBV12-4 with TRBJ1-1; 7 nucleotides line up with TRBD1. The CDR3 loop spans 11 amino acids. The J segment lost 6 bases and the V segment lost 7 bases, leaving 2 bases of the junction unmatched.

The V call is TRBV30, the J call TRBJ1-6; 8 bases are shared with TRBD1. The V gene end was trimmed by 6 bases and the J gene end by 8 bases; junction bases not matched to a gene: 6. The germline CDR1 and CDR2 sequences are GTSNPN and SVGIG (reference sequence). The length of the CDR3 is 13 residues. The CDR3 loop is CACTGQGYSPLHF. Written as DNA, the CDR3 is TGTGCCTGTACCGGACAGGGTTATTCACCCCTCCACTTT. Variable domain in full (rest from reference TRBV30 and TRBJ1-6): SQTIHQWPATLVQPVGSPLSLECTVEGTSNPNLYWYRQAAGRGLQLLFYSVGIGQISSEVPQNLSASRPQDRQFILSSKKLLLSDSGFYLCACTGQGYSPLHFGNGTRLTVT.

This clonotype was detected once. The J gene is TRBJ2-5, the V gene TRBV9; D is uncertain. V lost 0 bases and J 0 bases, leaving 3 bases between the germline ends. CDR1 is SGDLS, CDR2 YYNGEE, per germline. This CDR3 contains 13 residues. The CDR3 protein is CASSVADQETQYF. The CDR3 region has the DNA TGTGCCAGCAGCGTAGCAGACCAAGAGACCCAGTACTTC.

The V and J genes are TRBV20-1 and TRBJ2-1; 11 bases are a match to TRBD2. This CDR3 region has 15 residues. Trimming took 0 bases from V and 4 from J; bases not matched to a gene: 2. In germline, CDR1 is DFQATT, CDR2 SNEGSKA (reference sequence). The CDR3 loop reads CSAREGLAVYNEQFF. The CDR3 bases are TGCAGTGCTAGAGAGGGACTAGCGGTTTACAATGAGCAGTTCTTC.

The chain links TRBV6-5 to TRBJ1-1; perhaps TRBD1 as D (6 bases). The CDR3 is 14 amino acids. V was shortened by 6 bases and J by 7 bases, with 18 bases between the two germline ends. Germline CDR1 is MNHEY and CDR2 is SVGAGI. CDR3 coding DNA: TGTGCCAGCAGACCCGGGACACCTATAAATGAAGCTTTCTTT. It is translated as CASRPGTPINEAFF.